This TCR beta chain was sequenced in a study of T cell responses to AZD1222 COVID-19 vaccine. Regarding this clone: Antigen: not known.

Study-wide points: A reported finding is that nearly half of spike-specific TCRs target unmutated variant regions.

Profiled with immunoSEQ multiplex PCR; TCRdb holds only in-frame clones, not every one. The top ten clones hold approximately 6% of a sample with about 60,000 clones, 85% to 95% of them seen once. The sequence derives from an adult who received the MenACWY meningococcal vaccine as a control. Sequencing used peripheral blood, obtained 28 days after the second dose of the MenACWY control vaccine.

CDR3 loop: CASSSASGSVGETQYF. CDR3 DNA: TGCGCCAGCAGCTCCGCGAGCGGGAGTGTTGGAGAGACCCAGTACTTC. The gene calls are TRBV5-1 and TRBJ2-5; TRBD2 matches 8 bases. Trimming removed 3 bases from V and 4 bases from J; junction bases left unmatched: 11. This CDR3 has 16 residues. Per germline, CDR1 SGHRS and CDR2 YFSETQ.